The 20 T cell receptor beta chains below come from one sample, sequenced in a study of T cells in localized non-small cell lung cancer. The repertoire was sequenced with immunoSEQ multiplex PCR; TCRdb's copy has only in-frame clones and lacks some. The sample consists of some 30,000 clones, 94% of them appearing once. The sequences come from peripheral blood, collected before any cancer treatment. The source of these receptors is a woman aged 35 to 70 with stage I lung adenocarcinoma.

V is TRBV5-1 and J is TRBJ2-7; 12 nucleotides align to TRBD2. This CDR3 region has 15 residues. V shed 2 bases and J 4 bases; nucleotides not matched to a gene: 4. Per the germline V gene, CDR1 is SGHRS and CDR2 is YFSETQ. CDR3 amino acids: CASSLGLAGPYEQYF. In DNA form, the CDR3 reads TGCGCCAGCAGCTTAGGACTAGCGGGACCTTACGAGCAGTACTTC.

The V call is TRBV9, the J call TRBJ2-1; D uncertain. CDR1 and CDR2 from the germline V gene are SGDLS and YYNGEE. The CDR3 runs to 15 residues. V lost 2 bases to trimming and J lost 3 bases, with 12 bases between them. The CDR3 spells CASSVLSSSYNEQFF. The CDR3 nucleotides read TGTGCCAGCAGCGTTTTATCTAGTAGCTACAATGAGCAGTTCTTC.

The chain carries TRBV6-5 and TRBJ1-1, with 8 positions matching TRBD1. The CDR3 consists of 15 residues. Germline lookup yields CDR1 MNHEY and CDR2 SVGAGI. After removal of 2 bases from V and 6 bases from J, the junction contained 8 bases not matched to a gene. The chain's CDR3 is CASSYVDRGGSEAFF. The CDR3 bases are TGTGCCAGCAGTTACGTCGACAGGGGAGGATCTGAAGCTTTCTTT.

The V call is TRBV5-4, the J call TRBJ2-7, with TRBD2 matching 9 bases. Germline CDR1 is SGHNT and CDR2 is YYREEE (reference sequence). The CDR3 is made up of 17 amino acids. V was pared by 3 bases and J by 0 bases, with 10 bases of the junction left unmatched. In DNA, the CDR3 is TGTGCCAGCAGCTCCCGGACTAGCGCCAGGAGCTCCTACGAGCAGTACTTC. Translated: CASSSRTSARSSYEQYF.

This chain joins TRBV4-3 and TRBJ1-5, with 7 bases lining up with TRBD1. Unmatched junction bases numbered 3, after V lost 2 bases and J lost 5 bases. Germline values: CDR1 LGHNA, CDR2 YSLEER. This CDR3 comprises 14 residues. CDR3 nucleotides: TGCGCCAGCAGCCAACGGACAGGAGATCAGCCCCAGCATTTT. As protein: CASSQRTGDQPQHF.

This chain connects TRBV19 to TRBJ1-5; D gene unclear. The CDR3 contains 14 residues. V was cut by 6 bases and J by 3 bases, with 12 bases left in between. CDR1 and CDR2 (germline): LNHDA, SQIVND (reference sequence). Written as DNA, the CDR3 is TGTGCCAGTAGCAAGCGGGCCCTCAATCAGCCCCAGCATTTT. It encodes CASSKRALNQPQHF.

The CDR3 spells CASRNSADTEAFF. The CDR3 nucleotides are TGCGCCAGCAGAAATTCTGCTGACACTGAAGCTTTCTTT. The chain combines TRBV10-1 with TRBJ1-1, with D unresolved. The CDR3 is made up of 13 amino acids. The germline gives CDR1 WNHNN, CDR2 SYGVQD (reference sequence). The ends were cut back, 6 bases at V and 3 bases at J, with 11 bases in the middle.

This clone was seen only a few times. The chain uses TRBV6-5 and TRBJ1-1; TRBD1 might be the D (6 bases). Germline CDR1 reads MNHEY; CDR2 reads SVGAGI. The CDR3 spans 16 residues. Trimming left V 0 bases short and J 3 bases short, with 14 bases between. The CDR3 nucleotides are TGTGCCAGCAGTTACTCGATTCCGGGGGCAGACACTGAAGCTTTCTTT. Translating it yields CASSYSIPGADTEAFF.

CDR3 sequence reads: CASSNSGGAGELFF. CDR3 nucleotide sequence: TGTGCCAGCTCCAATAGCGGGGGGGCAGGGGAGCTGTTTTTT. The V gene is TRBV7-2, the J gene TRBJ2-2; 11 bases are shared with TRBD2. The germline V gene encodes CDR1 SGHTA and CDR2 FQGNSA. The CDR3 totals 14 residues. The V and J ends lost 8 bases and 8 bases, in that order; junction bases with no gene match: 7.

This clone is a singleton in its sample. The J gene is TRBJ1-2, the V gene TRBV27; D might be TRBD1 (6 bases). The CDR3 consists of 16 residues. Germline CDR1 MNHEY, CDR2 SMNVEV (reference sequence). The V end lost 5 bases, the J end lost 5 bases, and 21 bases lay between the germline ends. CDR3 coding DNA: TGTGCCAGCAGTCCATTACAGGGTCGAAGTAAATATGGCTACACCTTC. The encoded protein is CASSPLQGRSKYGYTF.

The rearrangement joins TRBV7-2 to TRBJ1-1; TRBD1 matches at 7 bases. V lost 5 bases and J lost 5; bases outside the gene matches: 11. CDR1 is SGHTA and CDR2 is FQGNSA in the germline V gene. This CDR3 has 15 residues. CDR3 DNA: TGTGCCAGCAGCATCAAGACAGGGTTGGGGACTGAAGCTTTCTTT. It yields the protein CASSIKTGLGTEAFF.

The CDR3 spells CASSEYGYSSGNTIYF. The CDR3 bases are TGTGCCAGCAGTGAATACGGGTATAGCTCTGGAAACACCATATATTTT. The chain joins TRBV6-1 to TRBJ1-3; D ambiguous. Trimming took off 2 bases at V and 0 bases at J, with 11 bases between the two ends. CDR3 length: 16 residues. The germline CDR1 and CDR2 sequences are MNHNS and SASEGT.

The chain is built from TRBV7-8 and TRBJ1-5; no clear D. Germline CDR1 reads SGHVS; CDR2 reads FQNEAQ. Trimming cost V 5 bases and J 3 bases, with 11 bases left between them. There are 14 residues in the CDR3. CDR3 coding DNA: TGTGCCAGCAGCCCCCGGAGTTTCAATCAGCCCCAGCATTTT. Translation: CASSPRSFNQPQHF. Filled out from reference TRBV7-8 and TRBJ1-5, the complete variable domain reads GAGVSQSPRYKVAKRGQDVALRCDPISGHVSLFWYQQALGQGPEFLTYFQNEAQLDKSGLPSDRFFAERPEGSVSTLKIQRTQQEDSAVYLCASSPRSFNQPQHFGDGTRLSIL.

The CDR3 coding sequence is TGTGCCAGCAGAGGACAGGGCTACACCTTC. Protein: CASRGQGYTF. The V gene is TRBV6-1, the J gene TRBJ1-2; weak D call: TRBD1 (6 bases). V was trimmed by 6 bases and J by 8 bases, leaving 7 bases between them. Germline-derived CDR1 and CDR2 are MNHNS and SASEGT. The CDR3 runs to 10 residues.

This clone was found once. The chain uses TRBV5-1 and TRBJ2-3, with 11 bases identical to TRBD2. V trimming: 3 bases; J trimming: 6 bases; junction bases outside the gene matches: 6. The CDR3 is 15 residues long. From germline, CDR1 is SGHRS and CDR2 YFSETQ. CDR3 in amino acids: CASSSTGTSGDTQYF. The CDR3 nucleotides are TGCGCCAGCAGCTCTACCGGGACTAGCGGCGATACGCAGTATTTT.

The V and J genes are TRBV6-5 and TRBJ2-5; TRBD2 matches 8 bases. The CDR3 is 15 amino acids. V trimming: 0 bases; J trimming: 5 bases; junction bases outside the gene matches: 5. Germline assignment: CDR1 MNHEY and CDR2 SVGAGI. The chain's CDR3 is CASSYSPGGPETQYF. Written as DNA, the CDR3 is TGTGCCAGCAGTTACTCCCCGGGGGGGCCGGAGACCCAGTACTTC.

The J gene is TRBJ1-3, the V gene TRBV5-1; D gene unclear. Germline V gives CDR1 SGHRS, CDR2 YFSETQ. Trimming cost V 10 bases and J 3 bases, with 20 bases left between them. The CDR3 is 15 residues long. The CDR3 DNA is TGCGCCTCTAGGCCGGGCTTTGAGAGTGGAAACACCATATATTTT. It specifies CASRPGFESGNTIYF.

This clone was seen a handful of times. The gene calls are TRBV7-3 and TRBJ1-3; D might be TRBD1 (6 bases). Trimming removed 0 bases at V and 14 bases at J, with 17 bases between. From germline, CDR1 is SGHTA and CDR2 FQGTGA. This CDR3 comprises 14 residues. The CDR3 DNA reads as TGTGCCAGCAGCTTAACCCAACAGGGTCCAACCCTATATTTT. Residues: CASSLTQQGPTLYF.

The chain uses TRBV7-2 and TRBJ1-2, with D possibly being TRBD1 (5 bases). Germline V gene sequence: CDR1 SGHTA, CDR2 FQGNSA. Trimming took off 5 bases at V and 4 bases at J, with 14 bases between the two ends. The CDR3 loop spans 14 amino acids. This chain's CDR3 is CASSAMGEGYGYTF. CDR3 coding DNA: TGTGCCAGCAGCGCGATGGGGGAGGGCTATGGCTACACCTTC.

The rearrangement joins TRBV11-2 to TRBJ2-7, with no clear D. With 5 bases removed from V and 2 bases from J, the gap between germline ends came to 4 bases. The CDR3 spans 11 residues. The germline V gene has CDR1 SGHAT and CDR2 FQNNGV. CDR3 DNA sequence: TGTGCCAGCAGCCCCGCCTACGAGCAGTACTTC. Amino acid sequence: CASSPAYEQYF. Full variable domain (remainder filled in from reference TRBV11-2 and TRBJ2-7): EAGVAQSPRYKIIEKRQSVAFWCNPISGHATLYWYQQILGQGPKLLIQFQNNGVVDDSQLPKDRFSAERLKGVDSTLKIQPAKLEDSAVYLCASSPAYEQYFGPGTRLTVT.